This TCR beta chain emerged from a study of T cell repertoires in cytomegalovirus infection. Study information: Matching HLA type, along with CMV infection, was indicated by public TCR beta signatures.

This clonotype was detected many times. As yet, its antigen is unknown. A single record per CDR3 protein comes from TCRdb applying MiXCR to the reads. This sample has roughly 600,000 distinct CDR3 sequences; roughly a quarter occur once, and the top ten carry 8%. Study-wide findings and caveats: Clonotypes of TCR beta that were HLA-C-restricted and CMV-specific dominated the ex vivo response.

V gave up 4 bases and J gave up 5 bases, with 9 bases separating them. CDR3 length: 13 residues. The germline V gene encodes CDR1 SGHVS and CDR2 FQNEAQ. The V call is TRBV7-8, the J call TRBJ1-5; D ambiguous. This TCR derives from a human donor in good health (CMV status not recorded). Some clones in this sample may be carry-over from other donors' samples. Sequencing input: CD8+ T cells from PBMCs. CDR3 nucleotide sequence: TGTGCCAGCAGCTCAGAGTTCGATCAGCCCCAGCATTTT. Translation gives CASSSEFDQPQHF.